This T cell receptor beta chain stems from a study of shared clonotypes between healthy human individuals (dated by TCRdb to 2018 to 2020). With respect to the entire study: The cohort included a few men and two women between 18 and 49 years of age. Per donor, three plates each were used for CD4 naive and CD4 memory, two for CD8 naive, and one for CD8 memory. To estimate repertoire size and how much clonotype sharing occurs between individuals, the study deeply sequenced the blood TCR repertoires of several healthy adults. To increase sequencing depth and limit assay-specific biases, TCR repertoire library preparation and sequencing were carried out by different laboratories using diverse techniques. Per donor, leukapheresis produced somewhere between about 0.94 and 10 billion PBMCs.

Clipping removes 5 bases from V and 9 bases from J, with 16 as the unmatched junction base count. The CDR3 runs 17 amino acids, cysteine and phenylalanine included. The retained sequence is limited to the CDR3, 51 bases, with the frame set at the first base. According to the germline V gene (reference sequence), CDR1 reads LNHDA and CDR2 reads SQIVND. Using the deep immunoSEQ assay, multiplex PCR amplified TCR CDR3 regions from genomic DNA. Extracted genomic DNA from each cell subset was distributed evenly across all wells of several immunoSEQ 96-well plates, and each plate was treated as a replicate. Each replicate PCR for sorted subsets received around 200 ng genomic DNA, equal to tens of thousands of T cell genomes. Purified libraries were quantified with a Qubit 3.0 fluorometer, sized on a Bioanalyzer 2100, and re-quantified with the KAPA Library Quantification kit. Every immunoSEQ 96-well plate was sequenced on a dedicated single-read 150-cycle Illumina NextSeq 550 flow cell. The study's processing was this. The immunoSEQ output contained only junctional sequences without quality scores, so filtering could not match that applied to full-length reads. To assign V/J genes and CDR3, sequences were annotated against IMGT germline references using PyIR, a Python wrapper for IgBLAST v1.9. Reads with weak V/J assignments (E-value above 1e-6), missing CDR3, stop codons, out-of-frame junctions, or ambiguous translated residues were removed. V3J clonotypes were defined by identical inferred V gene, J gene, and CDR3 amino acid sequence. Percentage overlap between repertoires was computed as shared unique clonotypes divided by the size of the smaller repertoire. Three approaches were used to assess repertoire richness: RTK rarefaction, the Chao1 estimator, and Recon v2.1 estimates of unobserved clonotypes. For all TCRbeta clonotypes obtained by the gDNA method from four donors, generation probabilities were computed with OLGA. In TCRdb, the immuneACCESS table is reduced to in-frame sequences with V and J assigned. These tables do not hold every clone; where another copy was compared, an unresolved V gene accounts for under half, and the others remain unexplained. V, J and clone size were drawn from that table, and D and trimming were deduced from the DNA. Present in this sample are some 1 million clones, roughly 70% of which were seen just once. The biggest ten clones account for approximately 1.5% of the sample.

What the study reported, not specific to this receptor: Pairwise subsampling indicated that sequencing depth was expected to affect the degree of clonotype sharing among donors. Sampling was limited to blood, and TCR repertoires in tissue likely differ from TCR repertoires in blood. The small number of donors limited the genetic and exposure-history diversity represented. Larger estimated clonotype richness was generally found for naive subsets than for memory subsets. Compared with non-shared clonotypes, the clonotypes found in all four sorted-subset donors had higher generation probabilities. Sharing across several donors was observed for around 5% of naive CD4, under 4% of naive CD8, roughly 2.3% of memory CD4, and around 0.44% of memory CD8 clonotypes. Rarefaction of sorted-subset datasets indicated incomplete sequencing despite the large sequencing depth.

The donors were healthy, HIV-negative adults with no recently reported acute infections or vaccinations. Every donor was a Caucasian adult living in Nashville, Tennessee, USA. CD4+ T cells were enriched through magnetic negative selection, after which naive cells were positively selected on CD45RA and the remaining negative fraction served as the memory subset. Blood was collected by leukapheresis, and PBMCs were isolated by Ficoll-Histopaque density gradient centrifugation and then cryopreserved in liquid nitrogen vapor phase. Analytical flow cytometry was used to check the purity and quantity of every magnetically sorted T cell population. Genomic DNA was isolated from each sorted fraction and quantified by UV absorbance on a Nanodrop 2000c. As for this clone: What this receptor recognizes is not known. No clone much larger than this one lies a single base away; base qualities are absent.

In this chain, TRBV19 is recombined with TRBJ1-6; TRBD1 fits 7 bases in the junction. Sequenced: memory CD4+ T cells sorted from blood. The cell subset or site label on this specimen signifies: CD45RA-negative fraction. The origin of this receptor is a man aged 18 to 29 in good health. The DNA sequence is as follows: TGTGCCAGTAGTTCCCGACTAGGAGGGGGCGACGGTTCACCCCTCCACTTT. It specifies CASSSRLGGGDGSPLHF.